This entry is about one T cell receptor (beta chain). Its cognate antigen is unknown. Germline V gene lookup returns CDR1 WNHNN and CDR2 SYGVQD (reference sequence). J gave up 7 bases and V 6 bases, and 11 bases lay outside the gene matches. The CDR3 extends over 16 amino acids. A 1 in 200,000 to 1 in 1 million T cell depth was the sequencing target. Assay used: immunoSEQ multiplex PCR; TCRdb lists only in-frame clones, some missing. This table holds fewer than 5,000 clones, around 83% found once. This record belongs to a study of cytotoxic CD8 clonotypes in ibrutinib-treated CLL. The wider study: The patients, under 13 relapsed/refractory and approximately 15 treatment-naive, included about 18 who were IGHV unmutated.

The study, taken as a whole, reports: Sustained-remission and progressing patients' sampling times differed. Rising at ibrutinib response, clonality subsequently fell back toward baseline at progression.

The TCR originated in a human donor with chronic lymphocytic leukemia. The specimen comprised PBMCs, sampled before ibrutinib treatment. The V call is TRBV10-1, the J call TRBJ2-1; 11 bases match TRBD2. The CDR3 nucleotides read TGCGCCAGCAGCCCGCTTAGCGGGAGGGCCAGGAATGAGCAGTTCTTC. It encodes CASSPLSGRARNEQFF.